This TCR beta chain was found in a study of blood T cell repertoires in COVID-19. Study-level background: The United States, Italy and Spain were the sources of the acute and convalescent COVID-19 samples. T cells, B-cell-depleted T cells, or PBMCs supplied cDNA or gDNA.

In the authors' methods: Amplified reference gene primers provided the basis for estimating nucleated cell counts. Measured with immunoSEQ multiplex PCR; TCRdb has only the in-frame clones, and not every one. The D gene and trimming were derived from the DNA, and the V and J assignments and clone size from that table. Among about 210,000 clones listed, roughly 82% were seen once. Patients at the Seattle site were enrolled during active infection and followed longitudinally. CDR3 length: 16 amino acids. Germline values: CDR1 PRHDT, CDR2 FYEKMQ (reference sequence). V dropped 5 bases and J dropped 4 bases, with 20 bases sitting between them.

The genes are TRBV13 and TRBJ1-2; D unresolved. Sequencing used peripheral blood. This TCR came from a woman aged 60-75 years with COVID-19, enrolled during active disease. The CDR3 protein is CASSAVGGRRFYGYTF. The CDR3 coding sequence is TGTGCCAGCAGCGCAGTGGGCGGGAGAAGATTCTATGGCTACACCTTC.